These T cell receptor beta chains were read from a single sample in a study of blood T cell repertoires in COVID-19. TCRdb's table, derived via immunoSEQ multiplex PCR, lists solely in-frame clones and lacks some. Of roughly 84,000 clones detected, approximately 71% appear once; the ten largest clones hold 4% to 5.5%. The sequencing input was peripheral blood. Receptor source: a woman in her forties or fifties with acute or convalescent COVID-19. Both conserved end residues are part of each CDR3. A D gene is named only where the DNA matches it firmly. Size values are once, few and many counts, or a class for expanded clones, and some rows have none.

v_call,cdr3_length,clone_size,d_call,j_call,cdr3_aa,cdr3_nt
TRBV24-1,21,.,.,TRBJ2-1,CATSDSGPGQQGSSNYNEQFF,TGTGCCACCAGTGATTCTGGCCCGGGCCAACAGGGATCCTCAAATTACAATGAGCAGTTCTTC
TRBV7-2,14,.,.,TRBJ1-5,CASSLYEGNQPQHF,TGTGCCAGCAGCTTATATGAGGGCAATCAGCCCCAGCATTTT
TRBV11-2,14,few,TRBD2,TRBJ2-7,CASSLASGGYEQYF,TGTGCCAGCAGCTTAGCCAGCGGGGGGTACGAGCAGTACTTC
TRBV7-7,15,.,TRBD1,TRBJ2-2,CASSSLQGAGGELFF,TGTGCCAGCAGCTCCTTACAGGGGGCGGGCGGGGAGCTGTTTTTT
TRBV5-6,14,.,TRBD2,TRBJ2-5,CASSWAGGKGTQYF,TGTGCCAGCAGCTGGGCCGGGGGGAAAGGGACCCAGTACTTC
TRBV27,15,.,.,TRBJ1-5,CASSLGQGSNQPQHF,TGTGCCAGCAGTTTAGGGCAGGGTAGCAATCAGCCCCAGCATTTT
TRBV7-2,16,few,TRBD2,TRBJ2-1,CASSWSRTSAYNEQFF,TGTGCCAGCAGCTGGTCCCGGACTAGCGCCTACAATGAGCAGTTCTTC
TRBV9,15,.,TRBD2,TRBJ2-5,CASSVGPGGAETQYF,TGTGCCAGCAGCGTAGGTCCGGGGGGGGCGGAGACCCAGTACTTC
TRBV7-8,16,.,.,TRBJ1-6,CASSHNARQHNSPLHF,TGTGCCAGCAGCCATAACGCTCGACAACATAATTCACCCCTCCACTTT
TRBV5-1,16,once,.,TRBJ2-3,CASSPRRGTSTDTQYF,TGCGCCAGCAGCCCCCGCCGGGGGACTAGCACAGATACGCAGTATTTT
TRBV4-1,15,once,TRBD2,TRBJ2-7,CASSQRGGPSYEQYF,TGCGCCAGCAGCCAACGGGGGGGACCCTCCTACGAGCAGTACTTC
TRBV29-1,12,few,.,TRBJ1-2,CSVEGGHYGYTF,TGCAGCGTTGAAGGGGGGCACTATGGCTACACCTTC
TRBV4-3,13,few,.,TRBJ1-1,CASSRGQSTEAFF,TGCGCCAGCAGCCGTGGACAGAGCACTGAAGCTTTCTTT
TRBV15,16,.,.,TRBJ2-1,CATSRGLQGSTHEQFF,TGTGCCACCAGCAGGGGATTACAGGGTTCGACTCATGAGCAGTTCTTC
TRBV29-1,12,.,.,TRBJ1-2,CSVYQGQGGYTF,TGCAGCGTTTACCAGGGGCAGGGGGGCTACACCTTC
TRBV7-2,16,.,.,TRBJ1-1,CASSLRGKAPNTEAFF,TGTGCCAGCAGCTTAAGGGGGAAGGCGCCGAACACTGAAGCTTTCTTT
TRBV4-1,16,.,.,TRBJ2-1,CASSQVTGRGLREQFF,TGCGCCAGCAGCCAAGTGACGGGCAGGGGTCTAAGGGAGCAGTTCTTC
TRBV4-2,13,.,.,TRBJ1-2,CASSHWDTGGYTF,TGTGCCAGCAGCCATTGGGACACAGGTGGCTACACCTTC
TRBV12-3/TRBV12-4,13,.,TRBD1,TRBJ1-2,CASSLGQVYGYTF,TGTGCCAGCAGTTTGGGACAGGTGTACGGCTACACCTTC
TRBV5-1,15,.,.,TRBJ1-1,CASSLDRPMNTEAFF,TGCGCCAGCAGCTTGGACAGGCCCATGAACACTGAAGCTTTCTTT
TRBV4-2,13,.,.,TRBJ1-1,CASSQSQGGEAFF,TGTGCCAGCAGCCAATCCCAGGGCGGTGAAGCTTTCTTT
TRBV28,16,once,.,TRBJ2-2,CASSFAPGLNTGELFF,TGTGCCAGCAGTTTCGCCCCAGGGTTAAACACCGGGGAGCTGTTTTTT
TRBV14,15,few,.,TRBJ1-1,CASSQVTARSTEAFF,TGTGCCAGCAGCCAGGTGACAGCGAGGTCCACTGAAGCTTTCTTT
TRBV6-2/TRBV6-3,16,.,.,TRBJ1-5,CASSYVWGGGNQPQHF,TGTGCCAGCAGTTACGTTTGGGGAGGAGGCAATCAGCCCCAGCATTTT
TRBV9,15,few,TRBD1,TRBJ1-6,CASSVGTGYNSPLHF,TGTGCCAGCAGCGTGGGGACAGGCTATAATTCACCCCTCCACTTT
TRBV28,15,.,.,TRBJ1-4,CASSHPAGIPEKLFF,TGTGCCAGCAGCCACCCCGCCGGGATCCCGGAAAAACTGTTTTTT
TRBV19,15,few,TRBD1,TRBJ1-5,CASSIIGQGYQPQHF,TGTGCCAGTAGTATAATAGGACAGGGGTATCAGCCCCAGCATTTT
TRBV30,14,.,.,TRBJ1-1,CAWSLTRGNTEAFF,TGTGCCTGGAGTCTAACGAGAGGGAACACTGAAGCTTTCTTT
TRBV19,16,few,TRBD1,TRBJ1-1,CASSMGDRARTTEAFF,TGTGCCAGTAGTATGGGGGACAGGGCCCGAACCACTGAAGCTTTCTTT
TRBV9,14,.,TRBD1,TRBJ1-1,CASSSGQGSNEAFF,TGTGCCAGCAGCAGCGGACAGGGTAGTAATGAAGCTTTCTTT
TRBV6-5,15,.,TRBD1,TRBJ1-2,CASKPWTGGENGYTF,TGTGCCAGCAAGCCTTGGACAGGGGGCGAGAATGGCTACACCTTC
TRBV28,12,once,.,TRBJ1-1,CASREQGTEAFF,TGTGCCAGCAGGGAACAGGGAACTGAAGCTTTCTTT
TRBV5-3,18,.,TRBD2,TRBJ2-1,CARSLSSGGPSSYNEQFF,TGTGCCAGAAGCTTGTCTAGCGGGGGGCCTAGCTCCTACAATGAGCAGTTCTTC
TRBV6-2/TRBV6-3,12,.,.,TRBJ2-2,CASSTGTRKLFF,TGTGCCAGCAGTACCGGGACTCGGAAGCTGTTTTTT
TRBV2,13,.,.,TRBJ1-4,CASSKGTFEKLFF,TGTGCCAGCAGTAAGGGGACTTTTGAAAAACTGTTTTTT
TRBV12-3/TRBV12-4,11,.,.,TRBJ1-5,CASSFDQPQHF,TGTGCCAGCAGTTTCGATCAGCCCCAGCATTTT
TRBV24-1,13,.,.,TRBJ2-7,CATSAGSSYEQYF,TGTGCCACCAGTGCAGGGTCCTCCTACGAGCAGTACTTC
TRBV6-4,13,.,TRBD1,TRBJ1-2,CASSATGDYGYTF,TGTGCCAGCAGTGCGACAGGGGACTATGGCTACACCTTC
TRBV4-2,16,.,.,TRBJ1-6,CASSQDERQPSVYHHF,TGTGCCAGCAGCCAGGATGAGAGACAGCCCTCTGTCTATCACCACTTT
TRBV12-3/TRBV12-4,12,.,.,TRBJ2-5,CASRRSGETQYF,TGTGCCAGCAGAAGGAGTGGGGAGACCCAGTACTTC
TRBV5-6,16,once,.,TRBJ1-1,CASSPVGQPMNTEAFF,TGTGCCAGCAGCCCGGTCGGACAGCCCATGAACACTGAAGCTTTCTTT
TRBV3-1/TRBV3-2,17,.,.,TRBJ2-3,CASSQELGDLAFDTQYF,TGTGCCAGCAGCCAAGAATTGGGTGACCTAGCGTTTGATACGCAGTATTTT
TRBV12-3/TRBV12-4,13,.,.,TRBJ1-1,CASSLPGNTEAFF,TGTGCCAGCAGTTTACCAGGGAACACTGAAGCTTTCTTT
TRBV28,15,.,.,TRBJ1-1,CASSLTGSTNTEAFF,TGTGCCAGCAGTTTAACAGGGTCTACGAACACTGAAGCTTTCTTT
TRBV6-2/TRBV6-3,13,.,TRBD1,TRBJ1-5,CASSTQGAQPQHF,TGTGCCAGCAGTACTCAGGGGGCCCAGCCCCAGCATTTT
TRBV24-1,14,.,.,TRBJ2-1,CATSDLWQGNEQFF,TGTGCCACCAGTGATTTGTGGCAGGGGAATGAGCAGTTCTTC